Here is one T cell receptor beta chain with its context. The antigen remains undetermined. There are 14 residues in the CDR3. Germline V gene data show CDR1 as KGHSH and CDR2 as LQKENI. The germline V and J ends were trimmed by 2 bases and 8 bases, with 15 bases remaining between them. The study sequenced cultured CD4+ T cell DNA using the Oncomine TCR Beta short-read assay. In this case, cultured CD4+ T cells provided the extracted genomic DNA. TCRdb fed the PCR reads into MiXCR, producing one record per CDR3 protein. In the table there are some 15,000 distinct CDR3 sequences, around 46% of which are singletons. This sample's treatment: roughly 10-day PBMC culture with coronavirus spike peptide pools or control peptides (ViraFEST assay). The data are from a study of vaccination and CD4 T cells after COVID-19. Looking at the study overall: Samples after vaccination came a median about 72 days past dose two, ranging 14 to 241. The authors used overlapping spike peptides from SARS-CoV-2, HCoV-NL63, HCoV-OC43 and HCoV-229E to stimulate cells. Study outcomes and limitations: Post-infection sampling omitted early timepoints and covered relatively few convalescent patients.

The receptor's source is a human donor who had recovered from COVID-19. Sequencing was carried out using CD4+ T cells from blood, cultured in vitro. The chain has TRBV18 and TRBJ1-2; D may be TRBD1 (6 bases). CDR3 sequence: CASSPKTGSRGYTF. The DNA of the CDR3 is TGTGCCAGCTCACCAAAGACAGGCTCGCGGGGCTACACCTTC.